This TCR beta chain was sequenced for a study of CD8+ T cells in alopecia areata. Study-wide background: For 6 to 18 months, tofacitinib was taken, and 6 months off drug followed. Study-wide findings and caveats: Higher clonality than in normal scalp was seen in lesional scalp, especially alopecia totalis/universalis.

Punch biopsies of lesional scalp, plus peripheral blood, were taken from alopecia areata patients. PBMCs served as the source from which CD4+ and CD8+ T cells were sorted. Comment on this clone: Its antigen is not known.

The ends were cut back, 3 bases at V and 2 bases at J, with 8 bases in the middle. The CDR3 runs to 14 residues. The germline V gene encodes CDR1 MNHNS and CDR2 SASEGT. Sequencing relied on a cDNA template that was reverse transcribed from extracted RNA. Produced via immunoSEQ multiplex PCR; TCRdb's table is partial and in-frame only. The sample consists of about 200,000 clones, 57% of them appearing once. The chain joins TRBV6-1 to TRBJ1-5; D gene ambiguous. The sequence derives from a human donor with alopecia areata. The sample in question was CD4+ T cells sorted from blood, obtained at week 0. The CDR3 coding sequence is TGTGCCAGCAGTGACTCGACGGGCAATCAGCCCCAGCATTTT. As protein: CASSDSTGNQPQHF.